Below, 5 T cell receptor beta chains from the same sample are listed, as sequenced in a study of cytomegalovirus exposure and HLA in healthy donors. The primer mix had 60 Vbeta and 13 Jbeta primers. Only in-frame clones appear in the TCRdb table, and some are missing; sequencing was by immunoSEQ multiplex PCR. Among around 99,000 clones, 70% to 80% were seen once, and the ten largest hold roughly 3%. The sequencing sample was made of PBMCs. The receptors shown here come from a man aged 40-49 years in good health and CMV-seronegative.

The chain joins TRBV5-1 to TRBJ1-2, with D perhaps TRBD1 (6 bases). V was clipped by 4 bases and J by 7 bases, with 11 bases between them. This CDR3 has 12 amino acids. Germline V CDR1 and CDR2: SGHRS, YFSETQ. The chain's CDR3 is CASSPTGFGYTF. The DNA of the CDR3 is TGCGCCAGCAGCCCAACAGGGTTTGGCTACACCTTC.

This clone was recorded a few times. The V call is TRBV9, the J call TRBJ2-3; 9 bases fit TRBD2. V trimming: 4 bases; J trimming: 0 bases; junction bases outside the gene matches: 3. Germline-derived CDR1 and CDR2 are SGDLS and YYNGEE. CDR3 length: 15 residues. The CDR3 reads CASSSGGSSTDTQYF. The DNA for the CDR3 is TGTGCCAGCAGCAGCGGGGGGTCCAGCACAGATACGCAGTATTTT. Looking up the rest from reference TRBV9 and TRBJ2-3 gives the full variable domain: DSGVTQTPKHLITATGQRVTLRCSPRSGDLSVYWYQQSLDQGLQFLIQYYNGEERAKGNILERFSAQQFPDLHSELNLSSLELGDSALYFCASSSGGSSTDTQYFGPGTRLTVL.

V and J are TRBV28 and TRBJ1-5, with a possible D match to TRBD1 (6 bases). The V gene lost 6 bases and the J gene lost 3 bases, with 12 bases spanning the gap. CDR3 length equals 14 residues. Germline V lookup: CDR1 MDHEN, CDR2 SYDVKM. CDR3 sequence: CASSRQVDNQPQHF. CDR3 DNA sequence: TGTGCCAGCAGCAGACAGGTGGACAATCAGCCCCAGCATTTT.

The V gene is TRBV7-3, the J gene TRBJ2-3; perhaps TRBD2 as D (5 bases). The CDR3 length is 16 residues. CDR1 and CDR2 (germline): SGHTA, FQGTGA. The ends were cut back, 4 bases at V and 4 bases at J, with 18 bases in the middle. This CDR3 reads CASSSPRVFGADTQYF. The CDR3 DNA reads TGTGCCAGCAGCTCCCCGAGGGTGTTCGGCGCAGATACGCAGTATTTT.

The chain uses TRBV25-1 and TRBJ1-4, with TRBD1 as a possible D gene (6 bases). The germline gives CDR1 MGHDK, CDR2 SYGVNS. The CDR3 covers 16 residues. The V and J ends lost 8 bases and 0 bases respectively, with 16 bases between them. In nucleotides, the CDR3 is TGTGCCAGCCAACTTACAGGGCACGCAACTAATGAAAAACTGTTTTTT. The encoded protein is CASQLTGHATNEKLFF.